This T cell receptor beta chain was recovered during a study of T cell responses to AZD1222 COVID-19 vaccine. This clone occurred a few times. This CDR3 is 13 amino acids long. CDR1 is SGHNT and CDR2 is YYREEE in the germline V gene (reference sequence). The V end lost 0 bases, the J end lost 8 bases, and 9 bases lay between the germline ends. The repertoire was sequenced with immunoSEQ multiplex PCR; TCRdb's copy has only in-frame clones and lacks some. Of about 44,000 clones detected, 83% appear once; the ten largest clones hold under 65%. J is TRBJ1-3 and V is TRBV5-4, with a weak D call TRBD1 (6 bases). This TCR derives from an adult in good health. The source material was peripheral blood, sampled on day 0 of AZD1222 vaccination. The CDR3 coding sequence is TGTGCCAGCAGCTTGGCAGGGGTGGACACCATATATTTT. This translates into CASSLAGVDTIYF.